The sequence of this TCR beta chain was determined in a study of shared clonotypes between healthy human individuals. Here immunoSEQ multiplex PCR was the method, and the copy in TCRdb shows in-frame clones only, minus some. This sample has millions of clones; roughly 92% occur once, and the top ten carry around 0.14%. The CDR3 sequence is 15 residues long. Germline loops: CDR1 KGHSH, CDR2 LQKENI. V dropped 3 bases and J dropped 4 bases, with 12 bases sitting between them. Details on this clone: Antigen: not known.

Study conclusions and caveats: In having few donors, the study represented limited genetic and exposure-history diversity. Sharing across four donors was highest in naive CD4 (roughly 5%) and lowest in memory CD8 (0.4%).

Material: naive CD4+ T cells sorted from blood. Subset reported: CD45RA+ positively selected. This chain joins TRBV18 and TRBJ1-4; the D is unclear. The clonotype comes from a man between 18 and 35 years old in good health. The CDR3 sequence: CASSPYPRDNEKLFF. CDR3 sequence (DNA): TGTGCCAGCTCACCGTACCCTAGAGATAATGAAAAACTGTTTTTT.